The clone carrying this T cell receptor beta chain was counted between two and nine times. One end of the junction varies from germline; a read error may be responsible. The data derive from a study of blood T cells in healthy people across ages. In germline, CDR1 is SGHTA, CDR2 FQGNSA. The length of the CDR3 is 15 residues. Healthy Caucasians from Russia aged about 6 to 100 served as donors. The total RNA that was extracted per sample amounted to at least 5 micrograms. A sample-barcoded 5' primer and a J-beta primer mix were used in a second PCR of about 6 to 12 cycles. Via MiXCR, TCRdb re-called the 5' RACE reads, giving one row per CDR3 protein. The table records roughly 900,000 distinct CDR3 sequences, around 28% of them present only once.

Sequencing used blood. This rearrangement joins TRBV7-2 to TRBJ2-1, with 12 bases aligning to TRBD2. The clonotype was recovered from a woman older than 75 in good health. The CDR3 DNA reads as TGCGCCAGCAGCCAACTAGCGGGGGGACTCAGTGAGCAGTTCTTC. Protein: CASSQLAGGLSEQFF.